A selection of T cell receptor beta chains follows, all from one sample in a study of T cell repertoires in cytomegalovirus infection. TCRdb called the reads again in MiXCR, with one record for every CDR3 protein. The sample shows approximately 600,000 distinct CDR3 sequences, approximately 40% of them seen only once. These TCRs are of unknown antigen specificity. Source: cultured PBMCs, taken from culture after CMV antigen stimulation. These receptor sequences come from a human donor in good health (CMV status not recorded). Some clones in this sample may be carry-over from other donors' samples. CDR3s include the opening cysteine and the closing phenylalanine or tryptophan. A D gene is named only where the DNA matches it firmly. Size values are once, few and many counts, or a class for expanded clones, and some rows have none.

V: TRBV20-1; D: -; size: -; J: TRBJ2-2; CDR3: CSAKGRPRATGELFF; DNA: TGCAGTGCTAAGGGCCGACCGCGGGCCACCGGGGAGCTGTTTTTT
V: TRBV7-2; D: -; size: many; J: TRBJ2-2; CDR3: CASSPGASATGELFF; DNA: TGTGCCAGCAGCCCCGGAGCTAGCGCCACCGGGGAGCTGTTTTTT
V: TRBV7-8; D: -; size: -; J: TRBJ2-3; CDR3: CASSLGSTASTDTQYF; DNA: TGTGCCAGCAGCTTAGGAAGCACAGCTAGCACAGATACGCAGTATTTT
V: TRBV7-8; D: -; size: many; J: TRBJ2-7; CDR3: CASSPHRDTSYEQYF; DNA: TGTGCCAGCAGCCCGCACCGGGACACATCCTACGAGCAGTACTTC
V: TRBV14; D: -; size: -; J: TRBJ2-5; CDR3: CASSQVSVQETQYF; DNA: TGTGCCAGCAGCCAAGTCTCTGTCCAAGAGACCCAGTACTTC
V: TRBV7-2; D: -; size: -; J: TRBJ2-5; CDR3: CASSLAGFRAGTLYF; DNA: TGTGCCAGCAGCTTAGCCGGGTTCCGGGCGGGAACCCTGTACTTC
V: TRBV5-1; D: TRBD1; size: few; J: TRBJ2-2; CDR3: CASSFGPGQGNTGELFF; DNA: TGCGCCAGCAGCTTTGGCCCGGGACAGGGAAACACCGGGGAGCTGTTTTTT
V: TRBV12-3/TRBV12-4; D: -; size: few; J: TRBJ2-6; CDR3: CASSLGVAGGANVLTF; DNA: TGTGCCAGCAGTTTAGGGGTGGCGGGTGGGGCCAACGTCCTGACTTTC
V: TRBV20-1; D: -; size: -; J: TRBJ1-5; CDR3: CSARVGWENQPQHF; DNA: TGCAGTGCTAGAGTCGGATGGGAGAACCAGCCCCAGCATTTT
V: TRBV6-6; D: TRBD2; size: -; J: TRBJ2-1; CDR3: CASIGASGRSSNNEQFF; DNA: TGTGCCAGCATAGGGGCTAGCGGGAGAAGTTCGAACAATGAGCAGTTCTTC
V: TRBV7-2; D: TRBD2; size: few; J: TRBJ2-3; CDR3: CASSSNPWTSGAHTDTQYF; DNA: TGTGCCAGCAGCTCGAATCCCTGGACTAGCGGGGCCCACACAGATACGCAGTATTTT
V: TRBV7-6; D: TRBD2; size: -; J: TRBJ2-1; CDR3: CASSLGREGTYNEQFF; DNA: TGTGCCAGCAGCTTAGGTCGGGAGGGGACATACAATGAGCAGTTCTTC
V: TRBV7-2; D: -; size: -; J: TRBJ1-4; CDR3: CASSLITGSKFF; DNA: TGTGCCAGCAGCTTAATTACAGGCTCTAAGTTTTTT
V: TRBV6-1; D: TRBD2; size: few; J: TRBJ2-3; CDR3: CASSGTSPADTQYF; DNA: TGTGCCAGCAGTGGGACTAGCCCGGCAGATACGCAGTATTTT
V: TRBV5-1; D: -; size: -; J: TRBJ2-1; CDR3: CASSLTALSSYNEQFF; DNA: TGCGCCAGCAGCCTGACAGCGTTGAGCTCCTACAATGAGCAGTTCTTC
V: TRBV29-1; D: -; size: -; J: TRBJ1-2; CDR3: CSAPSEEVYYGYTF; DNA: TGCAGCGCCCCATCCGAGGAGGTTTACTATGGCTACACCTTC
V: TRBV4-3; D: -; size: -; J: TRBJ1-4; CDR3: CASSQVGSDEKLFF; DNA: TGCGCCAGCAGCCAAGTGGGATCAGATGAAAAACTGTTTTTT
V: TRBV7-8; D: TRBD2; size: -; J: TRBJ2-1; CDR3: CASRPPPGLAGAHYNEQFF; DNA: TGTGCCAGCAGACCACCACCGGGACTAGCGGGGGCCCATTACAATGAGCAGTTCTTC
V: TRBV19; D: -; size: few; J: TRBJ2-5; CDR3: CASSTRGTVQETQYF; DNA: TGTGCCAGTAGTACCCGGGGGACCGTACAAGAGACCCAGTACTTC
V: TRBV5-1; D: TRBD1; size: -; J: TRBJ2-3; CDR3: CASSPRDSFTDTQYF; DNA: TGCGCCAGCAGCCCCCGGGACAGCTTCACAGATACGCAGTATTTT
V: TRBV7-9; D: -; size: -; J: TRBJ1-1; CDR3: CASSQSLGQLIEAFF; DNA: TGTGCCAGCAGCCAAAGCTTAGGACAGCTAATTGAAGCTTTCTTT
V: TRBV7-6; D: TRBD1; size: -; J: TRBJ2-5; CDR3: CASSPHRQGGETQYF; DNA: TGTGCCAGCAGCCCCCACAGACAGGGTGGAGAGACCCAGTACTTC
V: TRBV27; D: -; size: few; J: TRBJ2-7; CDR3: CASSLPRGYEQYF; DNA: TGTGCCAGCAGTTTACCCCGCGGCTACGAGCAGTACTTC
V: TRBV20-1; D: -; size: -; J: TRBJ2-7; CDR3: CSAEGGRYF; DNA: TGCAGTGCTGAGGGGGGCCGGTACTTC
V: TRBV12-5; D: -; size: -; J: TRBJ2-2; CDR3: CASGLAYGGELFF; DNA: TGTGCTAGTGGTTTGGCGTATGGGGGGGAGCTGTTTTTT
V: TRBV4-3; D: -; size: -; J: TRBJ2-1; CDR3: CASSQEVTGEYYNEQFF; DNA: TGCGCCAGCAGCCAAGAAGTAACGGGGGAGTACTACAATGAGCAGTTCTTC
V: TRBV11-2; D: -; size: -; J: TRBJ2-3; CDR3: CASSRHGPDTQYF; DNA: TGTGCCAGCAGCAGACACGGTCCAGATACGCAGTATTTT
V: TRBV7-2; D: TRBD1; size: few; J: TRBJ1-1; CDR3: CASSLGTGVAFF; DNA: TGTGCCAGCAGCCTCGGGACAGGGGTCGCTTTCTTT
V: TRBV4-1; D: TRBD2; size: few; J: TRBJ2-7; CDR3: CASSQEISASGTSYEQYF; DNA: TGCGCCAGCAGCCAAGAAATTTCGGCTAGCGGGACATCCTACGAGCAGTACTTC
V: TRBV20-1; D: -; size: -; J: TRBJ1-5; CDR3: CSARGQGFQPQHF; DNA: TGCAGTGCTAGAGGGCAGGGTTTTCAGCCCCAGCATTTT
V: TRBV7-9; D: TRBD1; size: -; J: TRBJ2-5; CDR3: CASSSLLAGQGAQETQYF; DNA: TGTGCCAGCAGCTCGCTCCTAGCGGGACAGGGGGCTCAGGAGACCCAGTACTTC
V: TRBV4-1; D: TRBD2; size: many; J: TRBJ2-7; CDR3: CASSQDSGSPYEQYF; DNA: TGCGCCAGCAGCCAAGATAGCGGGAGTCCCTACGAGCAGTACTTC
V: TRBV11-1; D: -; size: -; J: TRBJ1-6; CDR3: CASQGRNSPLHF; DNA: TGTGCCAGCCAGGGGCGAAATTCACCCCTCCACTTT
V: TRBV6-1; D: -; size: -; J: TRBJ2-7; CDR3: CASGLGFSYEQYF; DNA: TGTGCCAGCGGCTTGGGGTTCTCCTACGAGCAGTACTTC
V: TRBV7-4; D: -; size: -; J: TRBJ2-7; CDR3: CASSLETDSFSYEQYF; DNA: TGTGCCAGCAGCTTAGAAACGGACAGCTTCTCCTACGAGCAGTACTTC
V: TRBV27; D: -; size: -; J: TRBJ1-5; CDR3: CASSPRGRGEPQHF; DNA: TGTGCCAGCAGTCCCAGGGGCCGGGGAGAGCCCCAGCATTTT
V: TRBV19; D: -; size: -; J: TRBJ2-7; CDR3: CASSKQTTHISYEQYF; DNA: TGTGCCAGTAGTAAGCAGACTACTCATATATCCTACGAGCAGTACTTC
V: TRBV12-3/TRBV12-4; D: -; size: -; J: TRBJ2-3; CDR3: CASSLALSRGGDTQYF; DNA: TGTGCCAGCAGTTTAGCGCTTTCCAGGGGTGGCGATACGCAGTATTTT
V: TRBV19; D: -; size: few; J: TRBJ2-3; CDR3: CASSETGVRDTQYF; DNA: TGTGCCAGTAGTGAAACGGGGGTAAGAGATACGCAGTATTTT
V: TRBV7-2; D: -; size: -; J: TRBJ1-5; CDR3: CASSLVGPSNQPQHF; DNA: TGTGCCAGCAGCTTAGTGGGCCCTAGCAATCAGCCCCAGCATTTT
V: TRBV4-1; D: -; size: -; J: TRBJ1-5; CDR3: CASSRGWNNQPQHF; DNA: TGCGCCAGCAGCCGGGGTTGGAACAATCAGCCCCAGCATTTT
V: TRBV18; D: TRBD1; size: -; J: TRBJ2-7; CDR3: CASSRGQGVSYEQYF; DNA: TGTGCCAGCTCCCGCGGACAGGGGGTGTCCTACGAGCAGTACTTC
V: TRBV19; D: -; size: few; J: TRBJ2-1; CDR3: CASSRPDRTSYNEQFF; DNA: TGTGCCAGTAGTAGGCCGGACCGGACCTCCTACAATGAGCAGTTCTTC
V: TRBV7-2; D: TRBD2; size: -; J: TRBJ2-1; CDR3: CASSRSSGTYNEQFF; DNA: TGTGCCAGCTCTCGGTCTAGCGGGACGTACAATGAGCAGTTCTTC
V: TRBV6-2/TRBV6-3; D: -; size: -; J: TRBJ2-7; CDR3: CASSYSFANTYEQYF; DNA: TGTGCCAGCAGTTACTCGTTCGCAAACACCTACGAGCAGTACTTC
V: TRBV7-8; D: TRBD1; size: few; J: TRBJ1-6; CDR3: CASSLAKPGQGINSPLHF; DNA: TGTGCCAGCAGCTTAGCGAAACCGGGACAGGGGATTAATTCACCCCTCCACTTT
V: TRBV11-2; D: -; size: once; J: TRBJ2-5; CDR3: CASSRKQETQYF; DNA: TGTGCCAGCAGCCGTAAACAAGAGACCCAGTACTTC
V: TRBV19; D: -; size: -; J: TRBJ1-5; CDR3: CASSGPFGGSQPQHF; DNA: TGTGCCAGCTCGGGCCCCTTTGGAGGGAGTCAGCCCCAGCATTTT
V: TRBV7-2; D: -; size: many; J: TRBJ2-2; CDR3: CASSFYGGPGELFF; DNA: TGTGCCAGCAGCTTTTACGGGGGGCCCGGGGAGCTGTTTTTT
V: TRBV5-4; D: -; size: few; J: TRBJ1-1; CDR3: CASSWRGMNTEAFF; DNA: TGTGCCAGCAGCTGGAGGGGGATGAACACTGAAGCTTTCTTT
V: TRBV7-8; D: TRBD2; size: many; J: TRBJ2-1; CDR3: CASTPRGSGSAYNEQFF; DNA: TGTGCCAGCACCCCAAGGGGGAGCGGGAGCGCCTACAATGAGCAGTTCTTC
V: TRBV5-6; D: TRBD2; size: once; J: TRBJ2-1; CDR3: CASSLPSGSQWFF; DNA: TGTGCCAGCAGCTTGCCTAGCGGGAGTCAGTGGTTCTTC
V: TRBV4-3; D: TRBD2; size: -; J: TRBJ2-7; CDR3: CASSLSYGGRADEQYF; DNA: TGCGCCAGCAGCCTGTCGTATGGCGGGAGGGCCGACGAGCAGTACTTC